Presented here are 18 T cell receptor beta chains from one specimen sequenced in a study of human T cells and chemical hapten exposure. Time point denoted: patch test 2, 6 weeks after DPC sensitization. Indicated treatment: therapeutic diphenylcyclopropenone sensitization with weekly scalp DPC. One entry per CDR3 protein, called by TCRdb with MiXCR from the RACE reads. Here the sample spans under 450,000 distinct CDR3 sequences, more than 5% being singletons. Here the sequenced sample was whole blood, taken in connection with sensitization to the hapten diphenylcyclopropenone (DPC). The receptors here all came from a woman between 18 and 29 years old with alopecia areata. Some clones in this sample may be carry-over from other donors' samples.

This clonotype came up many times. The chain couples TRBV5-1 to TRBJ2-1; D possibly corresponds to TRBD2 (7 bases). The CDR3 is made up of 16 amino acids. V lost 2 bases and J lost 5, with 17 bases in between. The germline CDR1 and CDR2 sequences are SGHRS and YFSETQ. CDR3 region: CASSLSRGGSNNEQFF. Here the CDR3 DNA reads TGCGCCAGCAGCTTATCGAGGGGGGGGTCCAACAATGAGCAGTTCTTC.

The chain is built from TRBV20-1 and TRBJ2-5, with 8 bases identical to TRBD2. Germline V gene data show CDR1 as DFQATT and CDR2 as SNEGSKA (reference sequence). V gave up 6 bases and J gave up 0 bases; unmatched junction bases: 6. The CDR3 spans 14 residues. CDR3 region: CSASWRGDQETQYF. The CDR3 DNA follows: TGCAGTGCCTCCTGGCGGGGGGACCAAGAGACCCAGTACTTC.

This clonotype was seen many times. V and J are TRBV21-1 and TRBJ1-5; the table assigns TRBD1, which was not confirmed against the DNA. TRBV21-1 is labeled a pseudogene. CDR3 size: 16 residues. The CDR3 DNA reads TGTGCCAGCAGCCGTGGAAGGACGGGAAGCAATCAGCCCCAGCATTTT. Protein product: CASSRGRTGSNQPQHF.

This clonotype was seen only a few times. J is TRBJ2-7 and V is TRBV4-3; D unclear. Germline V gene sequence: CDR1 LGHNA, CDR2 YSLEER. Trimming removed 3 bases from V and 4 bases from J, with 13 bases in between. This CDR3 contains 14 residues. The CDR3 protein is CASSQSRITYEQYF. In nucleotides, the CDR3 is TGCGCCAGCAGCCAGTCTAGGATAACTTACGAGCAGTACTTC.

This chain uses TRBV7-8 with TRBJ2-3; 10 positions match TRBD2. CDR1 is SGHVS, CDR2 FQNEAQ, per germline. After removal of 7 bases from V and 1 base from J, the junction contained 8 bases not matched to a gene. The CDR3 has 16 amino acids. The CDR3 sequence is CASNYLTSGGTDTQYF. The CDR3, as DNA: TGTGCCAGCAACTACCTCACTAGCGGGGGCACAGATACGCAGTATTTT. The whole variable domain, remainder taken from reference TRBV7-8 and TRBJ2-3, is GAGVSQSPRYKVAKRGQDVALRCDPISGHVSLFWYQQALGQGPEFLTYFQNEAQLDKSGLPSDRFFAERPEGSVSTLKIQRTQQEDSAVYLCASNYLTSGGTDTQYFGPGTRLTVL.

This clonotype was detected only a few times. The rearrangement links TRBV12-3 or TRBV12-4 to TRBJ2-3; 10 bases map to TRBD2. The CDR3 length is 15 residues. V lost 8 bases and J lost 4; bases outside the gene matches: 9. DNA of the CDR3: TGTGCCAGCGTCCAGCGGGGGGGGCGGGCAGATACGCAGTATTTT. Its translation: CASVQRGGRADTQYF.

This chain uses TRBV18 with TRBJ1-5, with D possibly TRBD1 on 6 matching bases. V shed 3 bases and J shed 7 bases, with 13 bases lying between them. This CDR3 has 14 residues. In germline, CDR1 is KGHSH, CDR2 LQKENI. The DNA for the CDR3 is TGTGCCAGCTCACCGGGGGGCGGGGTGCAGCCCCAGCATTTT. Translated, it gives CASSPGGGVQPQHF.

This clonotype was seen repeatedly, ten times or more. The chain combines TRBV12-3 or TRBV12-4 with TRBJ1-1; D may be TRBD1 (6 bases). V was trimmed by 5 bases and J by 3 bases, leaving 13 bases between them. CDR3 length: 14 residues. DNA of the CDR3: TGTGCCAGCAGTCGGACGTACAGGGACACTGAAGCTTTCTTT. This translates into CASSRTYRDTEAFF.

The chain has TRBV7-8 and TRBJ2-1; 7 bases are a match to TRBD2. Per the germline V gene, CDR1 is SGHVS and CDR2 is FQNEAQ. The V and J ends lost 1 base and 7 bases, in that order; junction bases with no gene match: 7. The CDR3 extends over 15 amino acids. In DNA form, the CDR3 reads TGTGCCAGCAGCTTAGTGGGGGGGGTCCTAAATGAGCAGTTCTTC. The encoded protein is CASSLVGGVLNEQFF.

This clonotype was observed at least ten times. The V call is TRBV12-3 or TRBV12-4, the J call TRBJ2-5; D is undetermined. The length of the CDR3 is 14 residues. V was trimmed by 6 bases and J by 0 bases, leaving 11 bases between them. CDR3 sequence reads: CASSLTVYQETQYF. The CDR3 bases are TGTGCCAGCAGCCTTACAGTTTACCAAGAGACCCAGTACTTC.

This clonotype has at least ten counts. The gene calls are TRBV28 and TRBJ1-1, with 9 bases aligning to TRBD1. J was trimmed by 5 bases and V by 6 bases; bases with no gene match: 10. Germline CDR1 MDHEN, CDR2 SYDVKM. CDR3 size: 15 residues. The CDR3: CASRQTGGAYTEAFF. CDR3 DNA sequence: TGTGCCAGCAGACAAACAGGGGGCGCATATACTGAAGCTTTCTTT.

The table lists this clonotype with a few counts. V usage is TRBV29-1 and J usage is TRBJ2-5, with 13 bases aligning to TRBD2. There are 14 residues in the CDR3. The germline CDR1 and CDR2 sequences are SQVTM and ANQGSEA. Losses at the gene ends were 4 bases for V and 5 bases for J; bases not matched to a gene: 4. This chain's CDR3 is CSVGTSGGWETQYF. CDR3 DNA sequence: TGCAGCGTTGGGACTAGCGGGGGTTGGGAGACCCAGTACTTC.

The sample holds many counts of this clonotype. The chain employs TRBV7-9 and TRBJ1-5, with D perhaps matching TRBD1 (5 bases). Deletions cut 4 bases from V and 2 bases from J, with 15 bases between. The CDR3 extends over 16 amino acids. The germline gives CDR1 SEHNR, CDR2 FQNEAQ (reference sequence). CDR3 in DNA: TGTGCCAGCAGCTCCTGGGGCAGGGATGGCAATCAGCCCCAGCATTTT. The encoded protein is CASSSWGRDGNQPQHF.

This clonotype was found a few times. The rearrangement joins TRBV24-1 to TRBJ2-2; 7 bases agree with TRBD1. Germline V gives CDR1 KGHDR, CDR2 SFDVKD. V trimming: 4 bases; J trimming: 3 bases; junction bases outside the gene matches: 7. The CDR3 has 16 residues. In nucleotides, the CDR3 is TGTGCCACCAGTGACACAACAGGGGCACACACCGGGGAGCTGTTTTTT. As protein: CATSDTTGAHTGELFF.

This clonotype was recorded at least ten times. CDR3 nucleotide sequence: TGCAGCGTGCGGTGGTCGGATGGCTACACCTTC. Its protein is CSVRWSDGYTF. The chain recombines TRBV29-1 with TRBJ1-2, with no clear D. The CDR3 covers 11 residues. Germline V CDR1 and CDR2: SQVTM, ANQGSEA. The germline V and J ends were trimmed by 6 bases and 6 bases, with 11 bases remaining between them.

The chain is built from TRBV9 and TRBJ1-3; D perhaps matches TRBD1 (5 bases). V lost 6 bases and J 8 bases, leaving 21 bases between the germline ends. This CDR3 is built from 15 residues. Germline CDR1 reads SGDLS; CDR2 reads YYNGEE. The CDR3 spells CASNGKGEGIDTIYF. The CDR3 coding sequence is TGTGCCAGCAACGGCAAGGGAGAGGGGATAGACACCATATATTTT.

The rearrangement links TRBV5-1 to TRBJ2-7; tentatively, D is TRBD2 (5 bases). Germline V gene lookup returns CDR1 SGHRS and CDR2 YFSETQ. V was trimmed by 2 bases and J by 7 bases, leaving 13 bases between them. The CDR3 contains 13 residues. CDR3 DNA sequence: TGCGCCAGCAGCTTTCAGAGGGTAACAGAGCAGTACTTC. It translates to CASSFQRVTEQYF.

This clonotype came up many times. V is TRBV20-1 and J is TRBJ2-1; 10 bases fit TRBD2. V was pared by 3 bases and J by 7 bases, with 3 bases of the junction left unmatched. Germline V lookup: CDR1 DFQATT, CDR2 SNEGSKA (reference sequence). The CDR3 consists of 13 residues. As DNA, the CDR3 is TGCAGTGCTAGGTCACTAGCGGGGAATGAGCAGTTCTTC. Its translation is CSARSLAGNEQFF.